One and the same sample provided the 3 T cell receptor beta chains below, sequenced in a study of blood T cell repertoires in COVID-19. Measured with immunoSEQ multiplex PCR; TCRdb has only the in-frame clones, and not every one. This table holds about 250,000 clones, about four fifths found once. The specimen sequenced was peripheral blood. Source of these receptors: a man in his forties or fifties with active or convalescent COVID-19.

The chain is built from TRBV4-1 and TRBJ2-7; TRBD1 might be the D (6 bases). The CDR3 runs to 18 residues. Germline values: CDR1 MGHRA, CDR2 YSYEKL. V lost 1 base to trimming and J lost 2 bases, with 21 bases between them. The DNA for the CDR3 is TGCGCCAGCAGCCAAGGGGCTCGCTCAGGGACACAGGCCTACGAGCAGTACTTC. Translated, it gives CASSQGARSGTQAYEQYF.

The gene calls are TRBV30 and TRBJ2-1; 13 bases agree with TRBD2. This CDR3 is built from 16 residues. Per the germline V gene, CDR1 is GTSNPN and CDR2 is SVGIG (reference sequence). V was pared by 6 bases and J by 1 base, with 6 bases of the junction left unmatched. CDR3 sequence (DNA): TGTGCCTGTACTAGCGGGGGGGCCCAATCCTACAATGAGCAGTTCTTC. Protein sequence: CACTSGGAQSYNEQFF.

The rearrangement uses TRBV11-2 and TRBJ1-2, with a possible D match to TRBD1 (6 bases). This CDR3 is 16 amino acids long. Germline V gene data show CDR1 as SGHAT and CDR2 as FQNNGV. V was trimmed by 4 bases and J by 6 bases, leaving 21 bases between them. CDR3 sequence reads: CASSSLGDKKGNGYTF. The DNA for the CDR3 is TGTGCCAGCAGCTCGTTAGGGGACAAAAAGGGGAATGGCTACACCTTC.